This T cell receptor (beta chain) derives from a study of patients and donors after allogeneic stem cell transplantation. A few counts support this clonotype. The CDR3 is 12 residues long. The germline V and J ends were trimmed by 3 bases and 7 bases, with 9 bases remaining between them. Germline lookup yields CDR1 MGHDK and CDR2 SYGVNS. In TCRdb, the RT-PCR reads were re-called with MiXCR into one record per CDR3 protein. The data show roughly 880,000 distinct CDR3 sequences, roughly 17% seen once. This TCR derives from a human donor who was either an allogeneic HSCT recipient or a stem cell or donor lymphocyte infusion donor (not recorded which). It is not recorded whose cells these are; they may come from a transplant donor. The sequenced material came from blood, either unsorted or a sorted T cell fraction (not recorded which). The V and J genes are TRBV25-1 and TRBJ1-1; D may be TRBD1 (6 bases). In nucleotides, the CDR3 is TGTGCCAGCAGTGAGGGAGGGGGTGAAGCTTTCTTT. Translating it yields CASSEGGGEAFF. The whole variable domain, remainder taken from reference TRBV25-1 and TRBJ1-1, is EADIYQTPRYLVIGTGKKITLECSQTMGHDKMYWYQQDPGMELHLIHYSYGVNSTEKGDLSSESTVSRIRTEHFPLTLESARPSHTSQYLCASSEGGGEAFFGQGTRLTVV.